This TCR beta chain was sequenced for a study of identical twins. Study conclusions and caveats: With monozygotic twins, out-of-frame TCR alpha sharing exceeded what models estimated. Fewer insertions marked abundant cord blood beta clonotypes; young adult naive trended weakly, memory not at all. Cross-sectional statistics underpinned the conclusions; the same donors were not followed.

The CDR3 contains 15 residues. The V and J ends lost 3 bases and 13 bases, in that order; junction bases with no gene match: 14. Germline V gene sequence: CDR1 LGHNA, CDR2 YNFKEQ. TCRdb ran MiXCR on the 5' RACE reads and lists one entry per CDR3 protein. This table has 1,800,000 or so distinct CDR3 sequences, roughly 35% appearing once. A note on this clonotype: Antigen: not known. This clone may be a read error of a much larger clone one base away.

The specimen was cord blood. This TCR came from a newborn girl in good health. This sequence joins TRBV4-2 and TRBJ2-1; the match to TRBD2 covers 8 bases. The CDR3 DNA reads TGTGCCAGCAGCCAGCGAGCGGGAGTCCCAAACATTCAGTTCTTC. Translation: CASSQRAGVPNIQFF.